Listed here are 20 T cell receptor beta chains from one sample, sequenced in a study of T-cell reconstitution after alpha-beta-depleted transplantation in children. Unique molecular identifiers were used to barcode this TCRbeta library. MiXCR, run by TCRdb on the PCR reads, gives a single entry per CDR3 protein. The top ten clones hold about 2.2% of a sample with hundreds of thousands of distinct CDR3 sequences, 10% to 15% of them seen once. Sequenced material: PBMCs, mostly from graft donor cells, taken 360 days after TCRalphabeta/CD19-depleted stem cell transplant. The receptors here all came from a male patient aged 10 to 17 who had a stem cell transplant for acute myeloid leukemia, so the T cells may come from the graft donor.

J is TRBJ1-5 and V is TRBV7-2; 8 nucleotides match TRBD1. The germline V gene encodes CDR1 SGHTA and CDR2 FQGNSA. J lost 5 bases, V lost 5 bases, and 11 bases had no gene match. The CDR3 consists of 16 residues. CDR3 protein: CASSRLLAGGDQPQHF. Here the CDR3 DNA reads TGTGCCAGCAGCCGTCTGTTGGCAGGGGGCGATCAGCCCCAGCATTTT. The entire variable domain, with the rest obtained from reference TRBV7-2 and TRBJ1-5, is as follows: GAGVSQSPSNKVTEKGKDVELRCDPISGHTALYWYRQSLGQGLEFLIYFQGNSAPDKSGLPSDRFSAERTGGSVSTLTIQRTQQEDSAVYLCASSRLLAGGDQPQHFGDGTRLSIL.

The CDR3 coding sequence is TGCGCCGGCGCGGTCTCCTTAGGAGCGGGAGGAAAGAATGAGCAGTTCTTC. Translation gives CAGAVSLGAGGKNEQFF. The V gene is TRBV5-1, the J gene TRBJ2-1, with 9 bases lining up with TRBD2. V lost 10 bases and J lost 7; bases outside the gene matches: 21. The length of the CDR3 is 17 residues. Germline CDR1 and CDR2: SGHRS and YFSETQ.

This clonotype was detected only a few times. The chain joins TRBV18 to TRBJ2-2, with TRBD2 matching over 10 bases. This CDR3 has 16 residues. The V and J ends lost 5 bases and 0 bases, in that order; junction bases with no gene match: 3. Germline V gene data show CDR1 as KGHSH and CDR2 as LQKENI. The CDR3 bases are TGTGCCAGCTCAATAGGACTAGCGGCGAACACCGGGGAGCTGTTTTTT. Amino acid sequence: CASSIGLAANTGELFF.

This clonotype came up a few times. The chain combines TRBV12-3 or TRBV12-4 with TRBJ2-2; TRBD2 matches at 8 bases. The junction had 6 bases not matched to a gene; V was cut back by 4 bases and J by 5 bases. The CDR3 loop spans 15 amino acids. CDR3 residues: CASSWSGRKTGELFF. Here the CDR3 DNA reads TGTGCCAGCAGTTGGAGCGGGAGAAAAACCGGGGAGCTGTTTTTT.

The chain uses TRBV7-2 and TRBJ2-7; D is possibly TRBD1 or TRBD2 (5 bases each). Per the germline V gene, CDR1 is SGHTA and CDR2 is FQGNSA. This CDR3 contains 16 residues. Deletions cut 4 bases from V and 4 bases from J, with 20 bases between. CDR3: CASSYKTASRRYEQYF. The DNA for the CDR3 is TGTGCCAGCAGCTACAAGACAGCCTCCCGGAGGTACGAGCAGTACTTC.

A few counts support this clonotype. CDR3 amino acids: CSVGQASGLQYF. The CDR3 DNA reads as TGCAGCGTTGGACAGGCCTCCGGCCTCCAGTACTTC. V gene TRBV29-1 combines with J gene TRBJ2-7; the D gene is possibly TRBD1 (6 bases). The CDR3 runs to 12 residues. Germline loops: CDR1 SQVTM, CDR2 ANQGSEA. Trimming cost V 4 bases and J 10 bases, with 17 bases left between them.

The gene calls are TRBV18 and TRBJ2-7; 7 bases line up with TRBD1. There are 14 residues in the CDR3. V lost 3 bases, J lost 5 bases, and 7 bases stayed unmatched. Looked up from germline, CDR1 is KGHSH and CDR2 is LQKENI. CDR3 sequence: CASSPRTGDHEQYF. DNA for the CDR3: TGTGCCAGCTCACCCAGAACAGGGGATCACGAGCAGTACTTC.

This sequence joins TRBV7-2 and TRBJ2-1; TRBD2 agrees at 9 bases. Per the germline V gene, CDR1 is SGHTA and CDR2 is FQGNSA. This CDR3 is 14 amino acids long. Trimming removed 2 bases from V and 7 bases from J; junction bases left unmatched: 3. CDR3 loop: CASSLTTSGNEQFF. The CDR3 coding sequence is TGTGCCAGCAGCTTAACCACTAGCGGGAATGAGCAGTTCTTC.

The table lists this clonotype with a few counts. The CDR3 protein is CASSWETGELFF. In nucleotides, the CDR3 is TGTGCCAGCAGCTGGGAAACCGGGGAGCTGTTTTTT. The chain is built from TRBV7-2 and TRBJ2-2; D is uncertain. The CDR3 contains 12 residues. V lost 4 bases and J 5 bases, leaving 5 bases between the germline ends. Germline assignment: CDR1 SGHTA and CDR2 FQGNSA. The full variable domain, completed using reference TRBV7-2 and TRBJ2-2, is GAGVSQSPSNKVTEKGKDVELRCDPISGHTALYWYRQSLGQGLEFLIYFQGNSAPDKSGLPSDRFSAERTGGSVSTLTIQRTQQEDSAVYLCASSWETGELFFGEGSRLTVL.

CDR3 in amino acids: CASSLGPGLAVNEQFF. In DNA, the CDR3 is TGTGCCAGCAGCTTGGGACCGGGACTAGCGGTAAATGAGCAGTTCTTC. The V call is TRBV5-5, the J call TRBJ2-1; 11 bases align to TRBD2. The CDR3 loop spans 16 amino acids. The ends lost 0 bases at V and 7 bases at J; junction bases unmatched: 6. Germline lookup yields CDR1 SGHKS and CDR2 YYEKEE (reference sequence).

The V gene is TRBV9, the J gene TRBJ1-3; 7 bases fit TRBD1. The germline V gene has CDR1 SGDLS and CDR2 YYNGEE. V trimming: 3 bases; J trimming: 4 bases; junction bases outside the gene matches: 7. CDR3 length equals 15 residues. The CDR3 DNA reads TGTGCCAGCAGCGCGACAGGGCGTGTAGGAAACACCATATATTTT. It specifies CASSATGRVGNTIYF.

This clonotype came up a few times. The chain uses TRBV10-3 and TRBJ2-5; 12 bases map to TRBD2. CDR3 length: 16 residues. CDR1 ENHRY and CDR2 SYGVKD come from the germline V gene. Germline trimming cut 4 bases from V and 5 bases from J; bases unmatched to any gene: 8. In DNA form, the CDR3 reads TGTGCCATCAGTGGTTCTAGCGGGAGGGCCGGGGAGACCCAGTACTTC. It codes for CAISGSSGRAGETQYF.

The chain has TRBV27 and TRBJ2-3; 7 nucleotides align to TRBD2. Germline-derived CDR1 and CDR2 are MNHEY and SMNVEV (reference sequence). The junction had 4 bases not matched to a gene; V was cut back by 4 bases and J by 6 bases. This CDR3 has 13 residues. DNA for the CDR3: TGTGCCAGCAGTTCCAGACTAGCTGATACGCAGTATTTT. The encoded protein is CASSSRLADTQYF.

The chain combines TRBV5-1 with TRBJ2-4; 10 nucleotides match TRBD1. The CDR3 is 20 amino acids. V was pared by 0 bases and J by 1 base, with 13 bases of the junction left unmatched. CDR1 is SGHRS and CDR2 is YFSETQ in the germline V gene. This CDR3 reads CASSLEFGTGVTRAKNIQYF. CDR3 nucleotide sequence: TGCGCCAGCAGCTTGGAGTTTGGGACAGGGGTTACTAGGGCCAAAAACATTCAGTACTTC.

The CDR3 bases are TGTGCCAGCAGCCCTAACCTAGACAGGGTCCGAATGAACACTGAAGCTTTCTTT. Translation gives CASSPNLDRVRMNTEAFF. This chain joins TRBV7-3 and TRBJ1-1, with TRBD1 identical over 7 bases. CDR1 and CDR2 from the germline V gene are SGHTA and FQGTGA. The junction had 15 bases not matched to a gene; V was cut back by 5 bases and J by 0 bases. This CDR3 has 18 residues.

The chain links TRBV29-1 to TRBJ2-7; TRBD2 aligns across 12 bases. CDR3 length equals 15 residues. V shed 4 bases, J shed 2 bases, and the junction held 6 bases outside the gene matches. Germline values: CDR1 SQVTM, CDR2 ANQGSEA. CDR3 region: CSVGGTSGLAYEQYF. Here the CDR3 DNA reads TGCAGCGTTGGGGGGACTAGCGGGTTAGCCTACGAGCAGTACTTC.

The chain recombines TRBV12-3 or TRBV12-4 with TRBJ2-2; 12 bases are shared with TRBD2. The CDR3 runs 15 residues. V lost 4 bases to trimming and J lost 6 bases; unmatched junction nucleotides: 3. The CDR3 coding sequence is TGTGCCAGCAGTTCCTCTAGCGGGAGGGCCGGGGAGCTGTTTTTT. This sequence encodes CASSSSSGRAGELFF.

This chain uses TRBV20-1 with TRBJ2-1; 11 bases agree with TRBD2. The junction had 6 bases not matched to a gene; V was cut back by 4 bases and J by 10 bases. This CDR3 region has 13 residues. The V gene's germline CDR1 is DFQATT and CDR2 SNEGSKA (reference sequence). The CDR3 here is CSAISGRAREQFF. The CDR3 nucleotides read TGCAGTGCTATTAGCGGGAGGGCCCGGGAGCAGTTCTTC.

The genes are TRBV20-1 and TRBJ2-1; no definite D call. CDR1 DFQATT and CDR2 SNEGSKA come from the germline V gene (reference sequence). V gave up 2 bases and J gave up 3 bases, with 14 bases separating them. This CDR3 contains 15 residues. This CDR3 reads CSARKSHPRYNEQFF. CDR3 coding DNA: TGCAGTGCTAGAAAGTCACACCCTCGCTACAATGAGCAGTTCTTC.

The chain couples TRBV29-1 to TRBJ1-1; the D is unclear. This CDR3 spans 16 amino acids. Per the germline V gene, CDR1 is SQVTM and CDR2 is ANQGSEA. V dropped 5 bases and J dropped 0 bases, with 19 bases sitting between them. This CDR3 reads CSVQYPRRTMNTEAFF. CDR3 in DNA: TGCAGCGTTCAGTACCCCCGCAGAACAATGAACACTGAAGCTTTCTTT.